This T cell receptor (beta chain) was identified in a study of OX40 agonist ivuxolimab in advanced cancers. Blood sampling took place at baseline, cycle 4 day 1, and cycle 7 day 1. Sequencing used immunoSEQ multiplex PCR; TCRdb keeps in-frame clones, though not all of them. Counted here are about 77,000 clones, around nine tenths occurring once; the ten biggest clones make up approximately 2.4%. CDR1 and CDR2 (germline): MNHEY, SMNVEV (reference sequence). Trimming stripped 6 bases from V and 4 bases from J, with 14 bases between. There are 14 residues in the CDR3. Study-wide findings and caveats: There were also nonresponders showing low normalized T-cell clonal expansion. The mean number of expanded clones was higher in CD8+ T cells than in CD4+. The investigators did not determine what antigen specificity the expanded peripheral T cells had.

As to this clone: Its antigen is still unknown.

The sample here was CD4+ or CD8+ T cells sorted from blood, taken in a trial of the OX40 agonist ivuxolimab. This rearrangement joins TRBV27 to TRBJ2-3, with D tentatively TRBD2 (5 bases). This TCR was sampled from an adult with an advanced solid tumor such as melanoma, head and neck, liver or kidney cancer. The DNA for the CDR3 is TGTGCCAGCAGCCGCCTAGCCTCTCCAGATACGCAGTATTTT. It translates to CASSRLASPDTQYF.